This T cell receptor (beta chain) was sequenced during a study of breast tumors, draining lymph nodes, adjacent tissues. General study findings and limits: Tumor and nontumor repertoires were significantly more similar in luminal-like than in basal-like breast cancer. That most tumor T cells come from lymph nodes remained unproven. Findings are consistent with lymph node origin and intratumoral expansion of most tumor T cells. Tumor repertoires ranked between lymph nodes and nontumor tissue in diversity, with V and J gene preferences.

Regarding this clonotype: What it binds is not known.

The lymph nodes were axillary draining lymph nodes from breast cancer patients. Germline V gives CDR1 SGHAT, CDR2 FQNNGV. This CDR3 is 14 amino acids long. The V and J ends lost 5 bases and 10 bases, in that order; junction bases with no gene match: 6. TCRdb reprocessed the multiplex PCR reads via MiXCR and lists one record per CDR3 protein. The table has approximately 200,000 distinct CDR3 sequences, roughly 31% seen once. The V call is TRBV11-2, the J call TRBJ1-6; 9 bases map to TRBD1. Sequencing was done on a sample of axillary lymph node tissue. This receptor was taken from a female donor with breast cancer. Some clones in this sample may be carry-over from other donors' samples. The CDR3 DNA sequence: TGTGCCAGCAGCCAGGGACAGGGAACCTCACCCCTCCACTTT. This encodes CASSQGQGTSPLHF.